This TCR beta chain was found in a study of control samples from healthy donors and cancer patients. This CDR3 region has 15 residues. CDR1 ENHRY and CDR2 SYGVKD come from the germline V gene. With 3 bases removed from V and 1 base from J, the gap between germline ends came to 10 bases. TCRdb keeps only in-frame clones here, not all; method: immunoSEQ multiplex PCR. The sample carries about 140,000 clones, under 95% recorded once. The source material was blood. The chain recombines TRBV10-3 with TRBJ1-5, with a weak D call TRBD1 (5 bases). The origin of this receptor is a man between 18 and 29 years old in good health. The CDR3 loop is CAISDGAGSNQPQHF. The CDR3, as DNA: TGTGCCATCAGTGATGGGGCAGGCAGCAATCAGCCCCAGCATTTT.